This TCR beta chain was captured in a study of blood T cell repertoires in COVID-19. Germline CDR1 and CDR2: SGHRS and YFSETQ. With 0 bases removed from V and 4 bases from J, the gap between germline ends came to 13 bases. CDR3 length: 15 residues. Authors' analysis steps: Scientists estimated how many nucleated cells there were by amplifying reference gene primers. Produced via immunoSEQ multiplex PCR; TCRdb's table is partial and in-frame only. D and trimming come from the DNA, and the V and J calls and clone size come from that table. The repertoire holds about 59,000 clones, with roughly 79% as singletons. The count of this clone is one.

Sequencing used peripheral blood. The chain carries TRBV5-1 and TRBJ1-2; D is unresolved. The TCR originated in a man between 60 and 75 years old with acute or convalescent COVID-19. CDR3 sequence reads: CASSLGRTGSYGYTF. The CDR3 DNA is TGCGCCAGCAGCTTGGGTAGGACGGGATCCTATGGCTACACCTTC.